A single sample gave rise to the 8 T cell receptor beta chains below, sequenced in a study of shared clonotypes between healthy human individuals. Using immunoSEQ multiplex PCR, the repertoire was profiled, and TCRdb retains in-frame clones only, with some absent. The sample lists around 700,000 clones, 74% seen once, with 1.5% to 2% in the top ten. Sequencing input: memory CD4+ T cells sorted from blood. The subset was: CD45RA-negative fraction. The receptors were sampled from a woman aged 25 to 39 in good health.

V gene TRBV6-4 combines with J gene TRBJ2-3, with 8 bases lining up with TRBD1. Germline V CDR1 and CDR2: MRHNA, SNTAGT. CDR3 length: 13 residues. V dropped 4 bases and J dropped 8; count of bases not matched to a gene: 5. The CDR3 here is CASSGDRLGTQYF. CDR3 in DNA: TGTGCCAGCAGTGGGGACAGGCTGGGTACGCAGTATTTT.

This clone was seen only a few times. This chain joins TRBV19 and TRBJ2-7; 8 bases are a match to TRBD2. V gave up 4 bases and J gave up 3 bases; unmatched junction bases: 5. The CDR3 loop spans 14 amino acids. Looked up from germline, CDR1 is LNHDA and CDR2 is SQIVND (reference sequence). CDR3 nucleotide sequence: TGTGCCAGTAGTAAGAGCGGGAGTGTCTACGAGCAGTACTTC. This translates into CASSKSGSVYEQYF.

The chain is built from TRBV10-3 and TRBJ2-7, with 7 bases identical to TRBD1. There are 15 residues in the CDR3. CDR1 is ENHRY and CDR2 is SYGVKD in the germline V gene. V lost 3 bases to trimming and J lost 4 bases; unmatched junction nucleotides: 9. The CDR3 coding sequence is TGTGCCATCAGTGACCCCGGGACAGCTACTTACGAGCAGTACTTC. The encoded protein is CAISDPGTATYEQYF.

This clone was observed a handful of times. DNA of the CDR3: TGTGCCAGCAGTAGACAGGACGGGCCCCCCTACGAGCAGTACTTC. This sequence encodes CASSRQDGPPYEQYF. J is TRBJ2-7 and V is TRBV5-4; tentatively, D is TRBD1 (6 bases). Germline CDR1 is SGHNT and CDR2 is YYREEE (reference sequence). The CDR3 length is 15 residues. Trimming pared 5 bases from V and 2 bases from J, leaving 17 bases between.

The genes are TRBV2 and TRBJ2-3; 9 bases are a match to TRBD2. V gave up 7 bases and J gave up 3 bases; unmatched junction bases: 8. Per germline, CDR1 SNHLY and CDR2 FYNNEI. This CDR3 has 15 residues. The CDR3 DNA follows: TGTGCCAGCAAAGTAGCGGGAGTTATAACAGATACGCAGTATTTT. This translates into CASKVAGVITDTQYF.

The chain combines TRBV27 with TRBJ2-7, with D possibly matching TRBD2 (5 bases). V was clipped by 5 bases and J by 2 bases, with 13 bases between them. Germline V gene sequence: CDR1 MNHEY, CDR2 SMNVEV (reference sequence). CDR3 length: 14 amino acids. CDR3 nucleotide sequence: TGTGCCAGCAGTCCTCTGGACTTCCCCTACGAGCAGTACTTC. This codes for CASSPLDFPYEQYF.

This chain connects TRBV27 to TRBJ2-1, with a possible D match to TRBD2 (6 bases). The length of the CDR3 is 13 residues. Trimming left V 6 bases short and J 6 bases short, with 12 bases between. From germline, CDR1 is MNHEY and CDR2 SMNVEV (reference sequence). This CDR3 reads CASRPLATNEQFF. The CDR3 nucleotides read TGTGCCAGCAGGCCACTAGCAACCAATGAGCAGTTCTTC.

A single count supports this clone. The chain uses TRBV27 and TRBJ1-1, with a tentative D call TRBD1 (6 bases). This CDR3 contains 13 residues. V lost 1 base to trimming and J lost 6 bases, with 9 bases between them. From germline, CDR1 is MNHEY and CDR2 SMNVEV (reference sequence). CDR3 bases: TGTGCCAGCAGTTTATGGCAGGGGTCTGAAGCTTTCTTT. Residues: CASSLWQGSEAFF.